What follows is one T cell receptor beta chain and its context. Its antigen is not known. This specimen includes other DNA sequences encoding the same CDR3. This sample is part of a study of a mutant IDH1 vaccine in newly diagnosed glioma. Trimming cost V 6 bases and J 6 bases; bases outside gene matches: 5. The germline gives CDR1 KGHSH, CDR2 LQKENI. The CDR3 has 12 residues. The table came from immunoSEQ multiplex PCR; TCRdb's copy has only in-frame clones and leaves some out. The repertoire includes around 49,000 clones, about three quarters of them detected once, and about 5.2% sits in the top ten. Time point of the sample: week 5, during vaccination. A single vaccine dose contained 300 ug of mutant IDH1 20-mer peptide, and topical imiquimod was used with it.

The chain couples TRBV18 to TRBJ2-7; 7 bases fit TRBD2. This sequence originates from a man between 45 and 60 years old with glioma. The sequenced sample was PBMCs, obtained from a glioma patient whose treatment included an IDH1 peptide vaccine. The CDR3 DNA reads as TGTGCCAGCTCCCCCAGGGAGGGCGAGCAGTACTTC. It translates to CASSPREGEQYF.